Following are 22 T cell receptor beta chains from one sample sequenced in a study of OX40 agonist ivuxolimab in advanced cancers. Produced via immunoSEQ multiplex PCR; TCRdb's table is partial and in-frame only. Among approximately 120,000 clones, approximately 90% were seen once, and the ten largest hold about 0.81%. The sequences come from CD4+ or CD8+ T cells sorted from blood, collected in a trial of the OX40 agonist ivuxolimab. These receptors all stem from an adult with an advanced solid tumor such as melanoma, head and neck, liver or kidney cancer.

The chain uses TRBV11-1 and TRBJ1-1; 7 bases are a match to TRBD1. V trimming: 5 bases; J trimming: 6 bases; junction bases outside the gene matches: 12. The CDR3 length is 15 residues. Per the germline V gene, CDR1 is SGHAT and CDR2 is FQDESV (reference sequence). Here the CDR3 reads CASSPTQGNYAEAFF. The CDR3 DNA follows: TGTGCCAGCAGCCCGACACAGGGGAATTACGCTGAAGCTTTCTTT.

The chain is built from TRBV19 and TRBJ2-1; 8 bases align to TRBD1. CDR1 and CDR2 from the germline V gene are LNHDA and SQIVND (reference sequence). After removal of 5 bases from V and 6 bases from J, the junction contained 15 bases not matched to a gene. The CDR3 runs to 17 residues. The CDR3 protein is CASSLESTGVFVNEQFF. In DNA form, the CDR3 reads TGTGCCAGTAGTTTGGAATCGACAGGGGTATTTGTCAATGAGCAGTTCTTC.

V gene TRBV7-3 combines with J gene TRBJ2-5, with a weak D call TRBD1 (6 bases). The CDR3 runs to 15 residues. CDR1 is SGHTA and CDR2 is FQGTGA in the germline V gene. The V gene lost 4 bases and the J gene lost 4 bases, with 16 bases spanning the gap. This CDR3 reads CASSSRKQGIETQYF. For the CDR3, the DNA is TGTGCCAGCAGCTCCAGAAAACAGGGAATAGAGACCCAGTACTTC.

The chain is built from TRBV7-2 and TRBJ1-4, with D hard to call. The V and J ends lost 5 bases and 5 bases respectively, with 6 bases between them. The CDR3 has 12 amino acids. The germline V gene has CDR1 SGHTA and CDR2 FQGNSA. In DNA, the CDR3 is TGTGCCAGCAGCCTAGTCAATGAAAAACTGTTTTTT. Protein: CASSLVNEKLFF.

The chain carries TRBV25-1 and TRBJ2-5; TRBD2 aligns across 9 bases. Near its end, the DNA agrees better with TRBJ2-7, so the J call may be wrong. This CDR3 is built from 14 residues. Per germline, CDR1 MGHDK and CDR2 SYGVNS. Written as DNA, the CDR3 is TGTGCCAGCAGTGAAGCGGGAGGGCCTAACGAGCAGTACTTC. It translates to CASSEAGGPNEQYF.

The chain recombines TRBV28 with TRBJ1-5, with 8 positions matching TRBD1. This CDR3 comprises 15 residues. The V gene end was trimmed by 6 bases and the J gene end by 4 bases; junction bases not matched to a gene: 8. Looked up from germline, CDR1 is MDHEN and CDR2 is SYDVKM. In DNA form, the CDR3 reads TGTGCCAGCAGCCCAGGGGGCGCGAGAAATCAGCCCCAGCATTTT. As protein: CASSPGGARNQPQHF.

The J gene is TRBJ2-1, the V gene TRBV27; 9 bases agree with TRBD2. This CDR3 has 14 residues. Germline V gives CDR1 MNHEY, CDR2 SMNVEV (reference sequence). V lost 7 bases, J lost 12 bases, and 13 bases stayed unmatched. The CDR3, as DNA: TGTGCCAGCACCTCCGCGGGAGGGCCAGTAGGGCAGTTCTTC. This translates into CASTSAGGPVGQFF.

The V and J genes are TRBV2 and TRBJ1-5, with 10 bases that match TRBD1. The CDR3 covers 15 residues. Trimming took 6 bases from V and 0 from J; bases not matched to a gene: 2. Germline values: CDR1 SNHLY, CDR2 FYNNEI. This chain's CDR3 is CASRGQGGSNQPQHF. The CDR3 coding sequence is TGTGCCAGCAGAGGACAGGGGGGTAGCAATCAGCCCCAGCATTTT.

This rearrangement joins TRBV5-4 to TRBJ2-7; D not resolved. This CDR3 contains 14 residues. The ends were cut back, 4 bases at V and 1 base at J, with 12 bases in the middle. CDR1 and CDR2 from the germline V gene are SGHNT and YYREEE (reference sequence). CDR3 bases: TGTGCCAGCAGCCAAGATGACGGTTCCTACGAGCAGTACTTC. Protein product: CASSQDDGSYEQYF.

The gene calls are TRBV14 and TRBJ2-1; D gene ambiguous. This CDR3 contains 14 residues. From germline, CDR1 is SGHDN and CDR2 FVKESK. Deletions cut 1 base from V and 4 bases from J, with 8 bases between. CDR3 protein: CASSQAEWYNEQFF. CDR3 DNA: TGTGCCAGCAGCCAAGCAGAGTGGTACAATGAGCAGTTCTTC. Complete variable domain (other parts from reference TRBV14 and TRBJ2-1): EAGVTQFPSHSVIEKGQTVTLRCDPISGHDNLYWYRRVMGKEIKFLLHFVKESKQDESGMPNNRFLAERTGGTYSTLKVQPAELEDSGVYFCASSQAEWYNEQFFGPGTRLTVL.

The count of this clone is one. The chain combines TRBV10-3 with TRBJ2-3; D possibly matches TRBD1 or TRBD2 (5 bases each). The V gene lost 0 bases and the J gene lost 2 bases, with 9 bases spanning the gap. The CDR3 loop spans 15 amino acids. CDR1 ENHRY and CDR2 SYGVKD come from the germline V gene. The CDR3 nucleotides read TGTGCCATCAGTGAGTCAAGGGGAGCCACAGATACGCAGTATTTT. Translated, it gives CAISESRGATDTQYF.

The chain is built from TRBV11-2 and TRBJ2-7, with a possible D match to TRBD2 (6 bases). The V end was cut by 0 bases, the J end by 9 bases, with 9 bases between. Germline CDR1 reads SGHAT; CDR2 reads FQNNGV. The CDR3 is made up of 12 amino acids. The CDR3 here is CASSLDSGGQYF. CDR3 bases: TGTGCCAGCAGCTTAGATAGCGGTGGGCAGTACTTC. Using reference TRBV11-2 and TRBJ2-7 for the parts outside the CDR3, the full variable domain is EAGVAQSPRYKIIEKRQSVAFWCNPISGHATLYWYQQILGQGPKLLIQFQNNGVVDDSQLPKDRFSAERLKGVDSTLKIQPAKLEDSAVYLCASSLDSGGQYFGPGTRLTVT.

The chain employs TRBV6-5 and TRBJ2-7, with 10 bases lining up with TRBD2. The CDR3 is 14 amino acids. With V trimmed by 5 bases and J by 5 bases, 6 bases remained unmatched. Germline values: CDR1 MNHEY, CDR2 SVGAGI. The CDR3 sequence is CASSPSGSRHEQYF. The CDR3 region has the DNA TGTGCCAGCAGTCCTAGCGGGAGTCGACACGAGCAGTACTTC.

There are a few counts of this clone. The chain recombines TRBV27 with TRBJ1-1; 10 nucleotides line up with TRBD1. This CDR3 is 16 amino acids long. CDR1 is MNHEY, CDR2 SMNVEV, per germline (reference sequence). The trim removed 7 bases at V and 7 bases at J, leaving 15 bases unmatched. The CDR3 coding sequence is TGTGCCAGCACCGCCGGGGGAGACAGGGGGCGGGGTGAAGCTTTCTTT. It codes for CASTAGGDRGRGEAFF.

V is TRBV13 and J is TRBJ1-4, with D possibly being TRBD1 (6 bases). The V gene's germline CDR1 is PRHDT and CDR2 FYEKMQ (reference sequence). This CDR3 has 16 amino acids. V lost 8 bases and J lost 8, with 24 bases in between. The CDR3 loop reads CASLRRGGRESEKLFF. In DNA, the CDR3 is TGTGCCAGCCTTAGACGTGGGGGGCGGGAATCGGAAAAACTGTTTTTT.

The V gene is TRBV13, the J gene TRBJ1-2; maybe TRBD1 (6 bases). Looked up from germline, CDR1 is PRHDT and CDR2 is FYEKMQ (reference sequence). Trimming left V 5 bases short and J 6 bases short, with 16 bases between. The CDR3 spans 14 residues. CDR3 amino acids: CASSQEQGRDGYTF. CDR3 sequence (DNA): TGTGCCAGCAGCCAAGAGCAGGGGCGCGATGGCTACACCTTC.

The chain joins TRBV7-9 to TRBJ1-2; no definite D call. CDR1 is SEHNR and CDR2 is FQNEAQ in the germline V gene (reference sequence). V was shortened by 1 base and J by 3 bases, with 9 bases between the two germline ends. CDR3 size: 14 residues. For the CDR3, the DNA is TGTGCCAGCAGCTTAGAGTGGAGTGACTATGGCTACACCTTC. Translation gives CASSLEWSDYGYTF. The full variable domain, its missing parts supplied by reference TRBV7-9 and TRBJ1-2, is DTGVSQNPRHKITKRGQNVTFRCDPISEHNRLYWYRQTLGQGPEFLTYFQNEAQLEKSRLLSDRFSAERPKGSFSTLEIQRTEQGDSAMYLCASSLEWSDYGYTFGSGTRLTVV.

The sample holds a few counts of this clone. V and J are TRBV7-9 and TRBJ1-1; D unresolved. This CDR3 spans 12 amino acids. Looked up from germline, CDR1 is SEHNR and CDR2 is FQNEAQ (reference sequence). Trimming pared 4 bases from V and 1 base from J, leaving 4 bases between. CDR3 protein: CASSWTNTEAFF. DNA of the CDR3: TGTGCCAGCAGCTGGACGAACACTGAAGCTTTCTTT.

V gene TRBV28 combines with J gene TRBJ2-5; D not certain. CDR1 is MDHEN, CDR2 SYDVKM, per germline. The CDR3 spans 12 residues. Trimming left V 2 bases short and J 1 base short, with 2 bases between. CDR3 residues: CASSLVQETQYF. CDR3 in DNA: TGTGCCAGCAGTTTAGTCCAAGAGACCCAGTACTTC.

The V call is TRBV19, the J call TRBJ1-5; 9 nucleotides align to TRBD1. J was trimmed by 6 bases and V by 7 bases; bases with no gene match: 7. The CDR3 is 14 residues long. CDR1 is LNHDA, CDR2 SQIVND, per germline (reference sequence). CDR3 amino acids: CASTGTGNIQPQHF. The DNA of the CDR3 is TGTGCCAGTACCGGGACAGGGAATATTCAGCCCCAGCATTTT.

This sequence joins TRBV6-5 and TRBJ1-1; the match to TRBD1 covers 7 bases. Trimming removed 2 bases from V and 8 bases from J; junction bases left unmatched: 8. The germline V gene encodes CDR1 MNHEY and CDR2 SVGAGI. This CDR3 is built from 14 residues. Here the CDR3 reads CASSYERGRGEAFF. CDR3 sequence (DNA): TGTGCCAGCAGTTACGAGAGGGGGCGCGGCGAAGCTTTCTTT.

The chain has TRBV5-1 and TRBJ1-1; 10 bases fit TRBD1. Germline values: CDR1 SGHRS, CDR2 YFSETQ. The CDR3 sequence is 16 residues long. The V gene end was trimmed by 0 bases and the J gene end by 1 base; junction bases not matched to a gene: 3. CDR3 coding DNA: TGCGCCAGCAGCTTGGGGACAGGGGGTTCGAACACTGAAGCTTTCTTT. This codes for CASSLGTGGSNTEAFF.